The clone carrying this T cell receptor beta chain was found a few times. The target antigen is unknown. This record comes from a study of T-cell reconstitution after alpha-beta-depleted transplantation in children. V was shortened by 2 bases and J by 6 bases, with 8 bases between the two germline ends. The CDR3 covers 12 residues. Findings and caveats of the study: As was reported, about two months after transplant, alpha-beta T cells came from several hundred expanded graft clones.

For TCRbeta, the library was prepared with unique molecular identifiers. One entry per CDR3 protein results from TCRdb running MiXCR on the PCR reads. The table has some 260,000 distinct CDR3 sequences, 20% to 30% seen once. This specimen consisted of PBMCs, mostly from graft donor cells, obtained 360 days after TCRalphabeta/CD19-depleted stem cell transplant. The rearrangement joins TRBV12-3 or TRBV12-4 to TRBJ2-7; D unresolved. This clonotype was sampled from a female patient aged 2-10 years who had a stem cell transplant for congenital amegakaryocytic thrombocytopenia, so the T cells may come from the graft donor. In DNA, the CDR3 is TGTGCCAGCAGTTTAATATTCTCCGAGCAGTACTTC. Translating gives CASSLIFSEQYF.